This entry concerns a single TCR beta chain. The antigen is unknown. Other DNA variants within this sample encode the same CDR3. Germline lookup yields CDR1 DFQATT and CDR2 SNEGSKA (reference sequence). This CDR3 spans 11 amino acids. The germline V and J ends were trimmed by 0 bases and 4 bases, with 4 bases remaining between them. This record comes from a study of radiation and T cells in renal cell carcinoma. Overall study results and limits: Baseline intratumoral clonotype presence is unknown without pretreatment biopsies. In blood, top tumor clones expanded by 2 weeks, shrinking by 4.

The repertoire was sequenced with immunoSEQ multiplex PCR; TCRdb's copy has only in-frame clones and lacks some. Of 130,000 to 150,000 clones listed, 65% to 90% are singletons. The time point was: blood 4 weeks post-SBRT, at nephrectomy. The sample's treatment: 15 Gy SBRT to primary tumor, nephrectomy 4 weeks later. Nephrectomy followed 15 Gy stereotactic body radiation by 4 weeks. This renal cell carcinoma was of the clear cell type. This TCR was recovered from a woman between 45 and 65 years old with renal cell carcinoma. The chain has TRBV20-1 and TRBJ2-7; D is undetermined. The sequences come from blood, collected from a patient whose treatment included radiotherapy and nephrectomy. The CDR3 DNA sequence: TGCAGTGCTAGAGATAATTACGAGCAGTACTTC. Translating gives CSARDNYEQYF.